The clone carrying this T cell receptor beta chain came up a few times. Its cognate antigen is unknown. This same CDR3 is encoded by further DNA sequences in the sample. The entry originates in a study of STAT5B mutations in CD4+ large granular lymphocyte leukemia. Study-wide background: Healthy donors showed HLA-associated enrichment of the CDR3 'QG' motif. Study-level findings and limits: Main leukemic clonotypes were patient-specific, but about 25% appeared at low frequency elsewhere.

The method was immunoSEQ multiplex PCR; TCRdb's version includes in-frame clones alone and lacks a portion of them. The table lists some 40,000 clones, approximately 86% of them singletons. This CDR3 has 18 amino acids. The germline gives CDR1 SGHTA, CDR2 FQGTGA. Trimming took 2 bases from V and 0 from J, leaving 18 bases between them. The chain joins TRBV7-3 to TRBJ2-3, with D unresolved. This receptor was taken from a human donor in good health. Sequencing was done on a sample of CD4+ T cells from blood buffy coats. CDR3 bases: TGTGCCAGCAGCTTACGTCCGGTTCGGGCGGACAGCACAGATACGCAGTATTTT. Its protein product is CASSLRPVRADSTDTQYF.